This is a list of T cell receptor beta chains from one sample in a study of technical replicates of blood from a handful of donors. Method: immunoSEQ multiplex PCR; TCRdb's copy keeps in-frame clones and lacks some. The sample contains about 49,000 clones, about 93% of which appear only once. The sample comprised PBMCs. These receptors were collected from a human donor in good health. Some clones in this sample may be carry-over from other donors' samples. The CDR3 runs from the conserved cysteine through the conserved F or W. The D gene is left open where the match is weak. Size is stated for part of the rows, as once, few or many counts, or as a class when the clone is expanded.

TRBD1	TRBV6-5	TRBJ1-2	-	CASGGQGGYTF	TGTGCCAGCGGGGGACAGGGAGGCTACACCTTC
-	TRBV5-1	TRBJ2-1	-	CASSWGSRGGEQFF	TGCGCCAGCAGCTGGGGGTCACGAGGGGGTGAGCAGTTCTTC
-	TRBV7-3	TRBJ2-2	-	CASSLAGVNTGELFF	TGTGCCAGCAGCTTAGCCGGGGTTAACACCGGGGAGCTGTTTTTT
-	TRBV5-4	TRBJ2-3	few	CASSLAGGGTDTQYF	TGTGCCAGCAGCTTGGCGGGCGGGGGCACAGATACGCAGTATTTT
-	TRBV6-1	TRBJ1-3	few	CASRTGSRNTIYF	TGTGCCAGCAGGACCGGGTCGCGAAACACCATATATTTT
TRBD1	TRBV18	TRBJ1-1	-	CASNSGTANTEAFF	TGTGCCAGCAACTCCGGGACAGCGAACACTGAAGCTTTCTTT
TRBD2	TRBV30	TRBJ2-7	-	CAWSVSSSGSSYEQYF	TGTGCCTGGAGTGTAAGTTCTAGCGGGAGCTCCTACGAGCAGTACTTC
-	TRBV27	TRBJ1-5	-	CASRNTPTGNQPQHF	TGTGCCAGCAGGAACACCCCGACAGGCAATCAGCCCCAGCATTTT
-	TRBV5-6	TRBJ2-7	-	CASSWGVGLRSYEQYF	TGTGCCAGCAGCTGGGGGGTCGGGCTGAGGTCCTACGAGCAGTACTTC
-	TRBV5-1	TRBJ2-7	-	CASSLDPSRPYEQYF	TGCGCCAGCAGCTTGGACCCCAGTCGCCCCTACGAGCAGTACTTC
-	TRBV6-1	TRBJ1-1	-	CASSEDLQGLGNTEAFF	TGTGCCAGCAGTGAAGATTTACAGGGTTTAGGGAACACTGAAGCTTTCTTT
TRBD2	TRBV4-1	TRBJ2-1	-	CASSQDRLAGIDEQFF	TGCGCCAGCAGCCAAGATCGGCTAGCGGGTATTGATGAGCAGTTCTTC
-	TRBV5-1	TRBJ1-2	-	CASSSGQGGSSNGYTF	TGCGCCAGCAGCTCGGGGCAGGGAGGGAGTAGTAATGGCTACACCTTC
-	TRBV19	TRBJ2-7	-	CASSMREGSEQYF	TGTGCCAGTAGTATGCGAGAGGGAAGTGAGCAGTACTTC
TRBD1	TRBV9	TRBJ1-2	-	CASSAGGRQGAGYGYTF	TGTGCCAGCAGCGCCGGAGGGCGACAGGGGGCTGGCTATGGCTACACCTTC
-	TRBV5-1	TRBJ1-2	-	CASSLDSDGYGYTF	TGCGCCAGCAGCTTAGACAGCGACGGCTATGGCTACACCTTC
-	TRBV5-1	TRBJ2-3	-	CASSMQGTDTQYF	TGCGCCAGCAGCATGCAGGGCACAGATACGCAGTATTTT
-	TRBV30	TRBJ2-1	few	CAWSRGASSLYNEQFF	TGTGCCTGGAGTCGTGGGGCCTCCTCCCTATACAATGAGCAGTTCTTC
-	TRBV19	TRBJ1-2	once	CASSIDRDYGYTF	TGTGCCAGTAGTATAGACAGGGACTATGGCTACACCTTC
TRBD1	TRBV7-8	TRBJ2-7	few	CASGDRAYEQYF	TGTGCCAGCGGTGACAGGGCCTACGAGCAGTACTTC
-	TRBV7-6	TRBJ2-1	-	CASSLDGGRNSEQFF	TGTGCCAGCAGCTTAGATGGAGGGCGGAATTCTGAGCAGTTCTTC
TRBD1	TRBV10-3	TRBJ2-7	-	CAISGQGVYEQYF	TGTGCCATCTCCGGACAGGGGGTCTACGAGCAGTACTTC
TRBD1	TRBV7-6	TRBJ2-2	-	CASSRQGRDGELFF	TGTGCCAGCAGTCGACAGGGAAGGGACGGGGAGCTGTTTTTT
-	TRBV7-7	TRBJ2-2	-	CASSLQHTNTGELFF	TGTGCCAGCAGCCTTCAACACACGAACACCGGGGAGCTGTTTTTT
TRBD1	TRBV7-2	TRBJ1-2	few	CASSRDRFVGYTF	TGTGCCAGCAGCCGGGACAGGTTCGTTGGCTACACCTTC
-	TRBV4-3	TRBJ1-5	-	CASSQEWQDFWPQHF	TGCGCCAGCAGCCAAGAGTGGCAGGACTTTTGGCCCCAGCATTTT
-	TRBV6-5	TRBJ2-2	-	CASSYGSEPNTGELFF	TGTGCCAGCAGTTACGGGAGCGAACCGAACACCGGGGAGCTGTTTTTT
TRBD1	TRBV29-1	TRBJ1-2	-	CSVDRGQGYGGYTF	TGCAGCGTTGATAGGGGACAGGGGTATGGTGGCTACACCTTC
-	TRBV6-5	TRBJ1-6	-	CASSWGDNSPLHF	TGTGCCAGCAGTTGGGGGGATAATTCACCCCTCCACTTT
TRBD1	TRBV4-1	TRBJ1-3	-	CASSHLGTATGNTIYF	TGCGCCAGCAGCCATCTCGGGACAGCTACTGGAAACACCATATATTTT
TRBD1	TRBV5-5	TRBJ1-2	-	CASSSTDRGPNYGYTF	TGTGCCAGCAGCTCTACGGACAGGGGGCCTAACTATGGCTACACCTTC
-	TRBV15	TRBJ2-3	-	CATSRGGVETDTQYF	TGTGCCACCAGCAGAGGGGGGGTGGAGACAGATACGCAGTATTTT
TRBD1	TRBV27	TRBJ1-6	-	CASSLGTDNSPLHF	TGTGCCAGCAGTCTTGGGACAGATAATTCACCCCTCCACTTT
TRBD1	TRBV19	TRBJ1-2	-	CASTGYWEPTGGNGYTF	TGTGCCAGTACCGGATATTGGGAGCCGACAGGGGGTAATGGCTACACCTTC
-	TRBV10-3	TRBJ1-1	-	CATRVRVNTEAFF	TGTGCCACGCGGGTGAGAGTGAACACTGAAGCTTTCTTT
TRBD1	TRBV2	TRBJ2-2	-	CASGTGYTGELFF	TGTGCCAGCGGGACAGGGTACACCGGGGAGCTGTTTTTT
-	TRBV6-5	TRBJ2-2	-	CASSYRGAGTGELFF	TGTGCCAGCAGTTACCGGGGCGCGGGAACCGGGGAGCTGTTTTTT
-	TRBV27	TRBJ2-7	-	CASRGADRNEQYF	TGTGCCAGCAGGGGGGCGGACAGAAACGAGCAGTACTTC
-	TRBV7-3	TRBJ2-5	-	CASSPQGWGETQYF	TGTGCCAGCAGCCCCCAGGGTTGGGGTGAGACCCAGTACTTC
TRBD2	TRBV5-3	TRBJ2-4	once	CARSLGRQGGIKNIQYF	TGTGCCAGAAGCTTGGGTCGGCAGGGAGGGATCAAAAACATTCAGTACTTC
-	TRBV4-1	TRBJ2-7	-	CASSQDGPGPYEQYF	TGCGCCAGCAGCCAAGATGGGCCAGGGCCCTACGAGCAGTACTTC
-	TRBV30	TRBJ1-6	-	CAWSLLYNSPLHF	TGTGCCTGGAGTCTCCTCTATAATTCACCCCTCCACTTT
TRBD1	TRBV2	TRBJ2-1	once	CASSEQGAYNEQFF	TGTGCCAGCAGTGAACAGGGGGCCTACAATGAGCAGTTCTTC
-	TRBV4-3	TRBJ2-1	-	CASSQVRAYNEQFF	TGCGCCAGCAGCCAAGTGAGGGCATACAATGAGCAGTTCTTC
TRBD2	TRBV18	TRBJ2-7	-	CASSPGTSGSEQYF	TGTGCCAGCTCACCGGGGACTAGCGGAAGTGAGCAGTACTTC
TRBD1	TRBV7-2	TRBJ2-1	-	CASSLWTGTYNEQFF	TGTGCCAGCAGCCTATGGACAGGGACCTACAATGAGCAGTTCTTC
TRBD1	TRBV9	TRBJ2-3	-	CASSAGRGRPSTDTQYF	TGTGCCAGCAGCGCTGGTAGGGGGCGGCCGAGCACAGATACGCAGTATTTT
TRBD2	TRBV4-3	TRBJ2-1	-	CASSQDPGGASGTYNEQFF	TGCGCCAGCAGCCAGGATCCGGGGGGGGCTAGCGGGACCTACAATGAGCAGTTCTTC
TRBD1	TRBV4-2	TRBJ1-2	-	CASSRDRGANYGYTF	TGTGCCAGCAGCCGAGACAGGGGCGCTAACTATGGCTACACCTTC
TRBD1	TRBV5-1	TRBJ2-1	-	CASSRSGTGDPEQFF	TGCGCCAGCAGCAGATCCGGGACAGGGGACCCTGAGCAGTTCTTC
-	TRBV18	TRBJ1-6	-	CASSPRLNRVGNSPLHF	TGTGCCAGCTCACCACGACTAAACAGGGTCGGTAATTCACCCCTCCACTTT
TRBD1	TRBV7-2	TRBJ1-6	-	CASSPRDSYSPLHF	TGTGCCAGCAGCCCCCGGGACAGTTATTCACCCCTCCACTTT
-	TRBV12-5	TRBJ2-3	-	CASGSGTDTQYF	TGTGCTAGCGGAAGCGGAACAGATACGCAGTATTTT
TRBD1	TRBV7-6	TRBJ1-1	-	CASSSGGYTEAFF	TGTGCCAGCAGCTCAGGGGGTTACACTGAAGCTTTCTTT
-	TRBV30	TRBJ1-1	-	CAWSVRAEAFF	TGTGCCTGGAGTGTGAGAGCTGAAGCTTTCTTT
-	TRBV6-5	TRBJ1-1	-	CASSAPGQGNTEAFF	TGTGCCAGCAGTGCCCCCGGGCAGGGCAACACTGAAGCTTTCTTT
TRBD2	TRBV7-7	TRBJ2-3	-	CASSRGLTTDTQYF	TGTGCCAGCAGCCGGGGACTAACAACAGATACGCAGTATTTT
-	TRBV2	TRBJ1-6	-	CASSITDSISYNSPLHF	TGTGCCAGCAGTATTACAGACAGCATCTCCTATAATTCACCCCTCCACTTT